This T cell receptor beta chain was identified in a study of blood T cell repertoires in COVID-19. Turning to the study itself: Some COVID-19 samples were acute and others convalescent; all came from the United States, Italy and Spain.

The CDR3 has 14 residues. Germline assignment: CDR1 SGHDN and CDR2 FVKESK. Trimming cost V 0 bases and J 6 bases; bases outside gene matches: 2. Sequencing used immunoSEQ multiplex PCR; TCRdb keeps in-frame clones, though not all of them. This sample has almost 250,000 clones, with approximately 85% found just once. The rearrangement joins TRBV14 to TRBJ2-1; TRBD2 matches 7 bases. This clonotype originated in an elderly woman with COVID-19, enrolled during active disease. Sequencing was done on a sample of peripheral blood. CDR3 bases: TGTGCCAGCAGCCAAGAACTAGCGTTCAATGAGCAGTTCTTC. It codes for CASSQELAFNEQFF.